These T cell receptor beta chains were read from a single sample in a study of cytomegalovirus exposure and HLA in healthy donors. Assay: immunoSEQ multiplex PCR; the TCRdb copy retains only in-frame clones and omits some. The sample has tens of thousands of clones; roughly 70% are singletons. The sample comprised PBMCs. These receptor sequences come from a woman aged 45 to 65 in good health and CMV-seropositive. CDR3s include the opening cysteine and the closing phenylalanine or tryptophan. The order of the fields is D gene, J gene, V gene, clone size, CDR3 DNA, CDR3 protein. A D gene is named only where the DNA matches it firmly. Clone sizes are given selectively: once, few, many, or a class where the clone is expanded.

d_gene: .; j_gene: TRBJ2-5; v_gene: TRBV9; abundance: .; CDR3nt: TGTGCCAGCAGCGTAGGGGACTCCACCCAGTACTTC; CDR3aa: CASSVGDSTQYF
d_gene: .; j_gene: TRBJ2-1; v_gene: TRBV15; abundance: few; CDR3nt: TGTGCCACCAGCAGCCTAGCGGAGCAGTTCTTC; CDR3aa: CATSSLAEQFF
d_gene: .; j_gene: TRBJ2-3; v_gene: TRBV29-1; abundance: .; CDR3nt: TGCAGCGTCCGGCGGGCCAGCACAGATACGCAGTATTTT; CDR3aa: CSVRRASTDTQYF
d_gene: .; j_gene: TRBJ2-2; v_gene: TRBV11-2; abundance: .; CDR3nt: TGTGCCAGCAGCTTAGGAGTAAACACCGGGGAGCTGTTTTTT; CDR3aa: CASSLGVNTGELFF
d_gene: .; j_gene: TRBJ2-1; v_gene: TRBV7-9; abundance: .; CDR3nt: TGTGCCAGCAACTTTGGGGCGGAGGGCTCCTACAATGAGCAGTTCTTC; CDR3aa: CASNFGAEGSYNEQFF
d_gene: TRBD1; j_gene: TRBJ1-5; v_gene: TRBV19; abundance: .; CDR3nt: TGTGCCAGTAGTGCAGGGACAGGGGATGGGAGCAATCAGCCCCAGCATTTT; CDR3aa: CASSAGTGDGSNQPQHF
d_gene: .; j_gene: TRBJ2-1; v_gene: TRBV4-3; abundance: medium-sized; CDR3nt: TGCGCCAGCAGCCGAGGGCTGGAAGTCAATGAGCAGTTCTTC; CDR3aa: CASSRGLEVNEQFF
d_gene: .; j_gene: TRBJ2-7; v_gene: TRBV18; abundance: few; CDR3nt: TGTGCCAGCTCACCCCTGGGGGGGCCGCTGCTGGTCGAGCAGTACTTC; CDR3aa: CASSPLGGPLLVEQYF
d_gene: TRBD2; j_gene: TRBJ2-5; v_gene: TRBV6-1; abundance: .; CDR3nt: TGTGCCAGCAGTAAAGGACTAGCGGGAGCTCAAGAGACCCAGTACTTC; CDR3aa: CASSKGLAGAQETQYF
d_gene: TRBD1; j_gene: TRBJ1-1; v_gene: TRBV7-2; abundance: .; CDR3nt: TGTGCCAGCAGCCCGGGGGACAGGGAGACTGAAGCTTTCTTT; CDR3aa: CASSPGDRETEAFF
d_gene: TRBD1; j_gene: TRBJ2-1; v_gene: TRBV6-1; abundance: .; CDR3nt: TGTGCCAGCAGTGAATGGGGGTCGACAGGGGGAAATGAGCAGTTCTTC; CDR3aa: CASSEWGSTGGNEQFF
d_gene: .; j_gene: TRBJ1-4; v_gene: TRBV4-2; abundance: .; CDR3nt: TGTGCCAGCAGCCAAGATTCCAGGGCAACTAATGAAAAACTGTTTTTT; CDR3aa: CASSQDSRATNEKLFF
d_gene: .; j_gene: TRBJ2-7; v_gene: TRBV5-1; abundance: .; CDR3nt: TGCGCCAGCAGCTTGGCCTTCGGACAGACCTACGAGCAGTACTTC; CDR3aa: CASSLAFGQTYEQYF
d_gene: .; j_gene: TRBJ2-5; v_gene: TRBV19; abundance: .; CDR3nt: TGTGCCAGTAGCCTTGGGCCCCAAGAGACCCAGTACTTC; CDR3aa: CASSLGPQETQYF
d_gene: TRBD1; j_gene: TRBJ2-7; v_gene: TRBV5-6; abundance: .; CDR3nt: TGTGCCAGCAGCTTGGGACAGGGGGACGCGATAGAGCAGTACTTC; CDR3aa: CASSLGQGDAIEQYF
d_gene: TRBD1; j_gene: TRBJ2-5; v_gene: TRBV2; abundance: .; CDR3nt: TGTGCCAGCAGTTGGGGGACAGGGAGAGAGACCCAGTACTTC; CDR3aa: CASSWGTGRETQYF
d_gene: TRBD1; j_gene: TRBJ2-2; v_gene: TRBV7-2; abundance: .; CDR3nt: TGTGCCAGCAGCTTAGCCGCTCCCGGACAGGGGGCGGGGACCGGGGAGCTGTTTTTT; CDR3aa: CASSLAAPGQGAGTGELFF
d_gene: .; j_gene: TRBJ2-7; v_gene: TRBV2; abundance: .; CDR3nt: TGTGCCAGCAGTGAATTTTCCGGGGTAAGCGGAGAGGGAGCCTACGAGCAGTACTTC; CDR3aa: CASSEFSGVSGEGAYEQYF
d_gene: .; j_gene: TRBJ1-4; v_gene: TRBV18; abundance: .; CDR3nt: TGTGCCAGCTCACTCACCGGAGGGACCAATGAAAAACTGTTTTTT; CDR3aa: CASSLTGGTNEKLFF
d_gene: .; j_gene: TRBJ2-7; v_gene: TRBV28; abundance: few; CDR3nt: TGTGCCAGCAGTTCCCAGAACCCCTACGAGCAGTACTTC; CDR3aa: CASSSQNPYEQYF
d_gene: TRBD1; j_gene: TRBJ2-7; v_gene: TRBV7-2; abundance: .; CDR3nt: TGTGCCAGCAGCCGGGCGGGACAGGGGTTCGAGCAGTACTTC; CDR3aa: CASSRAGQGFEQYF
d_gene: .; j_gene: TRBJ2-7; v_gene: TRBV2; abundance: once; CDR3nt: TGTGCCAGCAGTGTCCAGCTAGCCGGCTACGAGCAGTACTTC; CDR3aa: CASSVQLAGYEQYF
d_gene: .; j_gene: TRBJ2-7; v_gene: TRBV7-8; abundance: .; CDR3nt: TGTGCCAGCAGCGACCGGGACTCCAGGTTCTCCGAGCAGTACTTC; CDR3aa: CASSDRDSRFSEQYF
d_gene: TRBD2; j_gene: TRBJ2-2; v_gene: TRBV29-1; abundance: .; CDR3nt: TGCAGCGCCGCCACTAGCGGGAGGGATATCGGGGAGCTGTTTTTT; CDR3aa: CSAATSGRDIGELFF
d_gene: .; j_gene: TRBJ1-3; v_gene: TRBV27; abundance: once; CDR3nt: TGTGCCAGCAGTTCCATTACAGGGAGTGGTGGAAACACCATATATTTT; CDR3aa: CASSSITGSGGNTIYF
d_gene: .; j_gene: TRBJ2-4; v_gene: TRBV6-5; abundance: .; CDR3nt: TGTGCCAGCAGTTCCTACTCCGGGGTAAAATCGAACATTCAGTACTTC; CDR3aa: CASSSYSGVKSNIQYF